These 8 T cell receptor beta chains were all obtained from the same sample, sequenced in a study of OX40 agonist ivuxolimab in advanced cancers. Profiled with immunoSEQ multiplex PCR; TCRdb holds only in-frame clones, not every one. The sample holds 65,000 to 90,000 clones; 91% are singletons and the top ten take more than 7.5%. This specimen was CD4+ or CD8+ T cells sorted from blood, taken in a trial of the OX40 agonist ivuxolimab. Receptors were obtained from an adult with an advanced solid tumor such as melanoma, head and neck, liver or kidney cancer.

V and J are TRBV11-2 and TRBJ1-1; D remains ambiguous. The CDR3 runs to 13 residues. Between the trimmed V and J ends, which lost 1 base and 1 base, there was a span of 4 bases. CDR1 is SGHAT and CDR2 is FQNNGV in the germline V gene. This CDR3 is CASSLGPNTEAFF. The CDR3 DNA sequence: TGTGCCAGCAGCTTAGGTCCGAACACTGAAGCTTTCTTT.

This chain's CDR3 is CAWSVRVEGYNYGYTF. The CDR3 DNA reads TGTGCCTGGAGTGTACGGGTCGAGGGTTACAACTATGGCTACACCTTC. The chain has TRBV30 and TRBJ1-2; D gene uncertain. V was shortened by 0 bases and J by 2 bases, with 16 bases between the two germline ends. Germline assignment: CDR1 GTSNPN and CDR2 SVGIG (reference sequence). The CDR3 loop spans 16 amino acids.

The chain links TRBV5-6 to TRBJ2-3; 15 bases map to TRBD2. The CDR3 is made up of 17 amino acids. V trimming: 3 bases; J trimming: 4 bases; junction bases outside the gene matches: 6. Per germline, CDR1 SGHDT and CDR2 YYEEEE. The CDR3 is CASSSIGLAGGPDTQYF. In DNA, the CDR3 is TGTGCCAGCAGCTCGATAGGACTAGCGGGAGGGCCAGATACGCAGTATTTT.

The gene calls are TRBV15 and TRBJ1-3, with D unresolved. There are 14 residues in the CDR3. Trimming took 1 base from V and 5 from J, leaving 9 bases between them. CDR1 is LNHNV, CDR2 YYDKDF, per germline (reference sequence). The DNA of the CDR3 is TGTGCCACCAGCAGAGGGGTTGAGAGAAACACCATATATTTT. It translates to CATSRGVERNTIYF.

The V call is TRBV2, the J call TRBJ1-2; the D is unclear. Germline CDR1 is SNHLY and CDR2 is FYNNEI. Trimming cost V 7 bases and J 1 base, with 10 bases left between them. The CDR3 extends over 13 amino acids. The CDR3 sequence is CASTGPDNYGYTF. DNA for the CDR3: TGTGCCAGCACAGGACCGGATAACTATGGCTACACCTTC.

CDR3 loop: CASSLHKSPYSYLPGEQYF. CDR3 coding DNA: TGTGCCAGCAGCCTCCACAAGTCCCCATACTCTTATTTACCGGGGGAGCAGTACTTC. The chain couples TRBV4-2 to TRBJ2-7; D is perhaps TRBD2 (5 bases). Germline lookup yields CDR1 LGHNA and CDR2 YNFKEQ. V was shortened by 4 bases and J by 7 bases, with 32 bases between the two germline ends. The CDR3 sequence is 19 residues long.

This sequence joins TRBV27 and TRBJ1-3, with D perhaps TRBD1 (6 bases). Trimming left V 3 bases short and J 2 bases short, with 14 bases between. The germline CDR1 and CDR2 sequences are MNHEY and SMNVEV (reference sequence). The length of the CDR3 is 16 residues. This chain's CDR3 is CASSLKGTITGNTIYF. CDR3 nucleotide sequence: TGTGCCAGCAGTTTGAAGGGGACAATCACTGGAAACACCATATATTTT.

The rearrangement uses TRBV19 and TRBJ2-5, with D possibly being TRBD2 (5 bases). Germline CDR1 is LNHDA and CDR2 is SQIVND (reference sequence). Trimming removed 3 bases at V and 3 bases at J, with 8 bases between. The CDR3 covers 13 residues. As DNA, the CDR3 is TGTGCCAGTAGTATGGACGGGGAAGAGACCCAGTACTTC. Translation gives CASSMDGEETQYF.